The 30 T cell receptor beta chains in this list originate from one sample, sequenced in a study of T cell responses to AZD1222 COVID-19 vaccine. Here immunoSEQ multiplex PCR was the method, and the copy in TCRdb shows in-frame clones only, minus some. The profile shows about 140,000 clones, 91% of them singletons. This sample comprised peripheral blood, obtained 28 days after the second dose of the MenACWY control vaccine. All receptors derive from an adult who received the MenACWY meningococcal vaccine as a control.

The CDR3 protein is CASSLLQSGSPLHF. DNA for the CDR3: TGCGCCAGCAGCTTGTTACAGAGCGGTTCACCCCTCCACTTT. This rearrangement joins TRBV5-1 to TRBJ1-6, with D unresolved. Germline loops: CDR1 SGHRS, CDR2 YFSETQ. The CDR3 runs to 14 residues. Deletions cut 1 base from V and 9 bases from J, with 11 bases between. Full variable domain (outside the CDR3, taken from reference TRBV5-1 and TRBJ1-6): KAGVTQTPRYLIKTRGQQVTLSCSPISGHRSVSWYQQTPGQGLQFLFEYFSETQRNKGNFPGRFSGRQFSNSRSEMNVSTLELGDSALYLCASSLLQSGSPLHFGNGTRLTVT.

Only a few counts were recorded for this clone. This chain joins TRBV6-5 and TRBJ2-1; 8 bases agree with TRBD2. The CDR3 totals 13 residues. Looked up from germline, CDR1 is MNHEY and CDR2 is SVGAGI. The junction had 5 bases not matched to a gene; V was cut back by 9 bases and J by 4 bases. DNA for the CDR3: TGTGCCAGTTCGGGACTAGGATACAATGAGCAGTTCTTC. This gives the protein CASSGLGYNEQFF.

The gene calls are TRBV29-1 and TRBJ2-7, with 7 bases lining up with TRBD1. Trimming cost V 5 bases and J 3 bases; bases outside gene matches: 4. Germline CDR1 reads SQVTM; CDR2 reads ANQGSEA. The CDR3 is 12 residues long. The CDR3 region is CSVRDSLYEQYF. The CDR3 DNA sequence: TGCAGCGTTAGGGACAGCCTCTACGAGCAGTACTTC.

The rearrangement joins TRBV10-3 to TRBJ1-6; D is unresolved. The germline gives CDR1 ENHRY, CDR2 SYGVKD. V lost 7 bases and J lost 7, with 14 bases in between. The CDR3 length is 14 residues. The chain's CDR3 is CAIKGGRDNSPLHF. In DNA form, the CDR3 reads TGTGCCATCAAGGGAGGGAGAGACAATTCACCCCTCCACTTT.

The chain is built from TRBV4-3 and TRBJ2-6; D possibly corresponds to TRBD1 (6 bases). CDR1 is LGHNA, CDR2 YSLEER, per germline. Trimming took off 3 bases at V and 3 bases at J, with 12 bases between the two ends. The CDR3 covers 16 residues. CDR3 sequence (DNA): TGCGCCAGCAGCCAGGGGAACAGGGTTGGGGCCAACGTCCTGACTTTC. Protein sequence: CASSQGNRVGANVLTF.

The chain has TRBV14 and TRBJ1-1, with D perhaps TRBD1 (5 bases). Per the germline V gene, CDR1 is SGHDN and CDR2 is FVKESK. The V and J ends lost 2 bases and 7 bases respectively, with 17 bases between them. The CDR3 spans 15 residues. CDR3 region: CASSQQTAPVGEAFF. In nucleotides, the CDR3 is TGTGCCAGCAGCCAACAGACAGCTCCTGTAGGTGAAGCTTTCTTT. The variable domain in full, completed from reference TRBV14 and TRBJ1-1, reads EAGVTQFPSHSVIEKGQTVTLRCDPISGHDNLYWYRRVMGKEIKFLLHFVKESKQDESGMPNNRFLAERTGGTYSTLKVQPAELEDSGVYFCASSQQTAPVGEAFFGQGTRLTVV.

This clone was seen a single time. The chain links TRBV7-8 to TRBJ2-1, with 14 bases matching TRBD2. Per germline, CDR1 SGHVS and CDR2 FQNEAQ. J lost 0 bases, V lost 4 bases, and 8 bases had no gene match. This CDR3 contains 19 residues. The CDR3 sequence: CASSSGLAGGWPSYNEQFF. CDR3 DNA: TGTGCCAGCAGCTCTGGACTAGCGGGAGGATGGCCCTCCTACAATGAGCAGTTCTTC.

The chain is built from TRBV2 and TRBJ2-1; 7 bases fit TRBD2. The CDR3 consists of 16 residues. J lost 0 bases, V lost 5 bases, and 7 bases had no gene match. Germline V gene lookup returns CDR1 SNHLY and CDR2 FYNNEI. Here the CDR3 reads CASSNSGLNSYNEQFF. CDR3 nucleotide sequence: TGTGCCAGCAGTAACTCGGGACTAAACTCCTACAATGAGCAGTTCTTC.

This rearrangement joins TRBV3-1 (or the pseudogene TRBV3-2) to TRBJ2-3; D remains unclear. CDR1 and CDR2 from the germline V gene are LGHDT and YNNKEL (reference sequence). V was clipped by 5 bases and J by 3 bases, with 6 bases between them. The CDR3 totals 12 residues. CDR3 DNA: TGTGCCAGCAGCACGGATACAGATACGCAGTATTTT. It codes for CASSTDTDTQYF.

This chain links TRBV6-2 or TRBV6-3 with TRBJ1-1; TRBD1 matches 7 bases. After removal of 2 bases from V and 1 base from J, the junction contained 1 base not matched to a gene. The CDR3 runs to 14 residues. CDR1 is MNHEY, CDR2 SVGEGT, per germline. CDR3 sequence reads: CASSYQGGNTEAFF. The CDR3 DNA reads as TGTGCCAGCAGTTACCAGGGGGGGAACACTGAAGCTTTCTTT.

The chain links TRBV19 to TRBJ2-5; 9 positions agree with TRBD1. V shed 4 bases and J 2 bases; nucleotides not matched to a gene: 8. The CDR3 has 16 residues. CDR1 and CDR2 (germline): LNHDA, SQIVND (reference sequence). The CDR3 region is CASSRRGQGQQETQYF. The CDR3 DNA reads TGTGCCAGTAGTAGGAGGGGACAGGGTCAACAAGAGACCCAGTACTTC.

The chain combines TRBV7-8 with TRBJ1-2; D call uncertain. This CDR3 is 17 amino acids long. CDR1 is SGHVS, CDR2 FQNEAQ, per germline. The ends were cut back, 1 base at V and 2 bases at J, with 17 bases in the middle. The CDR3 sequence is CASSLERARTLNYGYTF. In DNA form, the CDR3 reads TGTGCCAGCAGCTTAGAGCGGGCTAGAACCCTCAACTATGGCTACACCTTC. The complete variable domain, with remaining parts taken from reference TRBV7-8 and TRBJ1-2, reads GAGVSQSPRYKVAKRGQDVALRCDPISGHVSLFWYQQALGQGPEFLTYFQNEAQLDKSGLPSDRFFAERPEGSVSTLKIQRTQQEDSAVYLCASSLERARTLNYGYTFGSGTRLTVV.

The CDR3 region has the DNA TGTGCCAGCAGCCGAAGGTGGGGAGAGAACACCGGGGAGCTGTTTTTT. Its protein is CASSRRWGENTGELFF. The rearrangement links TRBV7-6 to TRBJ2-2; possible D gene TRBD2, 5 bases. Germline values: CDR1 SGHVS, CDR2 FNYEAQ. This CDR3 is 16 amino acids long. The ends were cut back, 5 bases at V and 1 base at J, with 14 bases in the middle.

The chain recombines TRBV7-2 with TRBJ2-7; possible D gene TRBD1, 5 bases. The CDR3 runs 15 residues. CDR1 and CDR2 from the germline V gene are SGHTA and FQGNSA. V was shortened by 3 bases and J by 5 bases, with 17 bases between the two germline ends. CDR3 protein: CASSFAPGSSNEQYF. The DNA of the CDR3 is TGTGCCAGCAGCTTTGCGCCAGGGTCATCCAACGAGCAGTACTTC. The full variable domain, completed using reference TRBV7-2 and TRBJ2-7, is GAGVSQSPSNKVTEKGKDVELRCDPISGHTALYWYRQSLGQGLEFLIYFQGNSAPDKSGLPSDRFSAERTGGSVSTLTIQRTQQEDSAVYLCASSFAPGSSNEQYFGPGTRLTVT.

The gene calls are TRBV7-9 and TRBJ2-3; 10 bases are a match to TRBD2. Germline V gene data show CDR1 as SEHNR and CDR2 as FQNEAQ (reference sequence). This CDR3 comprises 15 residues. The V segment lost 0 bases and the J segment 7 bases; nucleotides outside the gene matches: 4. The CDR3 region is CASSLALAGGNTQYF. The CDR3 DNA sequence: TGTGCCAGCAGCTTAGCCTTAGCGGGAGGCAATACGCAGTATTTT.

The V and J genes are TRBV28 and TRBJ2-3, with D uncertain. This CDR3 comprises 15 residues. Deletions cut 4 bases from V and 2 bases from J, with 13 bases between. Germline V gene sequence: CDR1 MDHEN, CDR2 SYDVKM. The CDR3 sequence: CASSSIVTHTDTQYF. The DNA of the CDR3 is TGTGCCAGCAGTTCCATAGTGACGCACACAGATACGCAGTATTTT.

The chain couples TRBV3-1 (or the pseudogene TRBV3-2) to TRBJ2-2; no clear D. V was trimmed by 7 bases and J by 0 bases, leaving 0 bases between them. There are 11 residues in the CDR3. Germline CDR1 reads LGHDT; CDR2 reads YNNKEL (reference sequence). Here the CDR3 DNA reads TGTGCCAGCACGAACACCGGGGAGCTGTTTTTT. It translates to CASTNTGELFF.

Here the CDR3 DNA reads TGTGCCAGCAGCTCCAACAGGGGGAGGGAGCAGTACTTC. As protein: CASSSNRGREQYF. This chain connects TRBV11-3 to TRBJ2-7; 8 nucleotides agree with TRBD1. CDR3 length: 13 amino acids. Germline CDR1 and CDR2: SGHNT and YENEEA. V was clipped by 4 bases and J by 7 bases; unmatched bases: 6.

The CDR3 nucleotides read TGTGCCAGCAGTTGGGGCTTCGACACTGAAGCTTTCTTT. Residues: CASSWGFDTEAFF. The J gene is TRBJ1-1, the V gene TRBV6-5, with TRBD1 as a possible D gene (5 bases). Germline V CDR1 and CDR2: MNHEY, SVGAGI. The CDR3 spans 13 residues. V gave up 4 bases and J gave up 3 bases, with 9 bases separating them.

J is TRBJ1-4 and V is TRBV15; D gene ambiguous. There are 15 residues in the CDR3. Germline CDR1 and CDR2: LNHNV and YYDKDF (reference sequence). Deletions cut 0 bases from V and 7 bases from J, with 12 bases between. The CDR3 protein is CATSREGTTFEKLFF. The CDR3 bases are TGTGCCACCAGCAGAGAGGGTACTACCTTTGAAAAACTGTTTTTT.

The chain uses TRBV10-3 and TRBJ2-7, with 9 bases identical to TRBD2. Trimming took 3 bases from V and 4 from J; bases not matched to a gene: 13. The CDR3 is 17 residues long. In germline, CDR1 is ENHRY, CDR2 SYGVKD. The CDR3 protein is CAISEASGGTLVYEQYF. As DNA, the CDR3 is TGTGCCATCAGTGAAGCCAGCGGGGGGACCCTCGTGTACGAGCAGTACTTC.

J is TRBJ2-1 and V is TRBV5-4; the match to TRBD2 covers 11 bases. The length of the CDR3 is 16 residues. In germline, CDR1 is SGHNT, CDR2 YYREEE (reference sequence). The junction had 9 bases not matched to a gene; V was cut back by 4 bases and J by 6 bases. The CDR3 reads CASSPLAGGWGNEQFF. CDR3 in DNA: TGTGCCAGCAGCCCTTTAGCGGGGGGGTGGGGCAATGAGCAGTTCTTC.

The chain employs TRBV7-2 and TRBJ1-1; D may be TRBD1 (5 bases). Germline V lookup: CDR1 SGHTA, CDR2 FQGNSA. The CDR3 sequence is 16 residues long. V lost 0 bases and J 4 bases, leaving 15 bases between the germline ends. The chain's CDR3 is CASSLAQIQGRTEAFF. The CDR3 DNA is TGTGCCAGCAGCTTAGCACAAATTCAGGGACGCACTGAAGCTTTCTTT.

This chain connects TRBV9 to TRBJ1-1; 7 bases map to TRBD1. The CDR3 runs to 14 residues. Germline V gene sequence: CDR1 SGDLS, CDR2 YYNGEE. V lost 0 bases and J lost 10; bases outside the gene matches: 9. CDR3 bases: TGTGCCAGCAGCGTAGGAATAACAGGGGAATCAGCTTTCTTT. Its translation is CASSVGITGESAFF.

V gene TRBV7-8 combines with J gene TRBJ1-2; D unresolved. The CDR3 consists of 13 residues. V was clipped by 3 bases and J by 2 bases, with 7 bases between them. CDR1 SGHVS and CDR2 FQNEAQ come from the germline V gene. For the CDR3, the DNA is TGTGCCAGCAGCTTCGAGGGAAACTATGGCTACACCTTC. Protein product: CASSFEGNYGYTF.

This clone has only a few counts. The CDR3 region has the DNA TGCGCCAGCAGTGGACAGCAGAACACTGAAGCTTTCTTT. The encoded protein is CASSGQQNTEAFF. The genes are TRBV10-2 and TRBJ1-1; a weak D match, TRBD1 (5 bases). The CDR3 spans 13 residues. From germline, CDR1 is WSHSY and CDR2 SAAADI. V was cut by 4 bases and J by 1 base, with 7 bases left in between.

The chain combines TRBV6-6 with TRBJ2-2; TRBD2 aligns across 8 bases. CDR3 length equals 17 residues. V trimming: 5 bases; J trimming: 3 bases; junction bases outside the gene matches: 11. Germline V lookup: CDR1 MNHNY, CDR2 SVGAGI (reference sequence). CDR3 residues: CASSRKAGARYTGELFF. The DNA of the CDR3 is TGTGCCAGCAGTCGCAAAGCGGGGGCTCGGTACACCGGGGAGCTGTTTTTT.

The chain uses TRBV7-2 and TRBJ2-5; tentative D call: TRBD1 (6 bases). The CDR3 extends over 14 amino acids. Per the germline V gene, CDR1 is SGHTA and CDR2 is FQGNSA. V was cut by 3 bases and J by 0 bases, with 8 bases left in between. CDR3 sequence (DNA): TGTGCCAGCAGCTTGGGACAACACCAAGAGACCCAGTACTTC. This codes for CASSLGQHQETQYF.

The chain carries TRBV14 and TRBJ1-2; D perhaps matches TRBD1 (6 bases). In germline, CDR1 is SGHDN, CDR2 FVKESK. This CDR3 has 12 residues. V lost 4 bases and J lost 4, with 7 bases in between. CDR3 nucleotide sequence: TGTGCCAGCAGCCCGGACAGCTATGGCTACACCTTC. Encoded protein: CASSPDSYGYTF.

The chain combines TRBV29-1 with TRBJ1-2; unclear D gene. The CDR3 extends over 12 amino acids. From germline, CDR1 is SQVTM and CDR2 ANQGSEA. V was cut by 7 bases and J by 3 bases, with 12 bases left in between. CDR3: CSAKASDYGYTF. DNA for the CDR3: TGCAGCGCCAAAGCCTCAGACTATGGCTACACCTTC.